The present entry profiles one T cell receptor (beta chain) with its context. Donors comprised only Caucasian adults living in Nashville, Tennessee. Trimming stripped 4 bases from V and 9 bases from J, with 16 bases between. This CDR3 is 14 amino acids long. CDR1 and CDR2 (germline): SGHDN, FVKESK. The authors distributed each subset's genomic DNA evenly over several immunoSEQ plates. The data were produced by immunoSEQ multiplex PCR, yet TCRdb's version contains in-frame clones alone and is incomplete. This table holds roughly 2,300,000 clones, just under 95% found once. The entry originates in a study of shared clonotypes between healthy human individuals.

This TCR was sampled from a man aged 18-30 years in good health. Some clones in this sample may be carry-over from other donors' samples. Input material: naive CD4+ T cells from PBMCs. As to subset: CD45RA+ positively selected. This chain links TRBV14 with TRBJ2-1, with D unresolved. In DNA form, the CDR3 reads TGTGCCAGCAGCCCTCTGGTTAAGGGCGCTGAGCAGTTCTTC. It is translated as CASSPLVKGAEQFF.